These 30 T cell receptor beta chains came from one sample sequenced in a study of blood T cell repertoires in COVID-19. Assay: immunoSEQ multiplex PCR; the TCRdb copy retains only in-frame clones and omits some. The table includes 80,000 to 100,000 clones, less than 85% detected once. Sequencing used peripheral blood. The receptor source for this set is a man in his 70s with active or convalescent COVID-19.

The V and J genes are TRBV10-1 and TRBJ2-3, with D possibly TRBD1 on 5 matching bases. The germline V and J ends were trimmed by 3 bases and 2 bases, with 9 bases remaining between them. Germline V gene sequence: CDR1 WNHNN, CDR2 SYGVQD (reference sequence). This CDR3 comprises 14 residues. CDR3 amino acids: CASSEGRVTDTQYF. The CDR3, as DNA: TGCGCCAGCAGTGAAGGCAGGGTCACAGATACGCAGTATTTT.

This clone was detected only once. V gene TRBV20-1 combines with J gene TRBJ1-4, with D maybe TRBD1 (5 bases). The CDR3 totals 11 residues. The V end lost 1 base, the J end lost 14 bases, and 11 bases lay between the germline ends. CDR1 DFQATT and CDR2 SNEGSKA come from the germline V gene (reference sequence). CDR3 amino acids: CSARAAGRLFF. Here the CDR3 DNA reads TGCAGTGCTAGAGCCGCGGGACGGCTGTTTTTT.

The rearrangement joins TRBV4-1 to TRBJ2-3; possibly TRBD2 for D (6 bases). In germline, CDR1 is MGHRA, CDR2 YSYEKL. The V and J ends lost 1 base and 4 bases respectively, with 15 bases between them. CDR3 length: 16 residues. The CDR3 DNA sequence: TGCGCCAGCAGCCAAGTGAAGACTAGTAGGGCAGATACGCAGTATTTT. Translating gives CASSQVKTSRADTQYF.

The rearrangement links TRBV30 to TRBJ1-2; D ambiguous. The V end was cut by 0 bases, the J end by 5 bases, with 7 bases between. The CDR3 consists of 12 residues. In germline, CDR1 is GTSNPN, CDR2 SVGIG (reference sequence). The CDR3 loop is CAWSVHQYGYTF. CDR3 sequence (DNA): TGTGCCTGGAGTGTACATCAATATGGCTACACCTTC.

This clone was observed a single time. The chain is built from TRBV27 and TRBJ2-1, with 7 bases lining up with TRBD2. The junction had 9 bases not matched to a gene; V was cut back by 7 bases and J by 6 bases. The CDR3 consists of 14 residues. Germline values: CDR1 MNHEY, CDR2 SMNVEV (reference sequence). The CDR3 bases are TGTGCCAGCAAGGGTGCAGGGAGGGTCAATGAGCAGTTCTTC. This codes for CASKGAGRVNEQFF.

This clone was seen only once. This CDR3 reads CASSTQGEQYF. CDR3 bases: TGTGCCAGCAGCACGCAGGGTGAGCAGTACTTC. The chain is built from TRBV11-3 and TRBJ2-7; maybe TRBD1 (5 bases). CDR3 length equals 11 residues. The germline V gene has CDR1 SGHNT and CDR2 YENEEA. The ends were cut back, 5 bases at V and 7 bases at J, with 9 bases in the middle.

This chain links TRBV12-3 or TRBV12-4 with TRBJ1-1; the match to TRBD1 covers 9 bases. The CDR3 runs to 13 residues. V lost 5 bases to trimming and J lost 4 bases; unmatched junction nucleotides: 2. The CDR3 spells CASSRQGGTEAFF. The CDR3 DNA is TGTGCCAGCAGTCGACAGGGGGGCACTGAAGCTTTCTTT.

The V and J genes are TRBV27 and TRBJ2-7, with a possible D match to TRBD1 (6 bases). V shed 0 bases and J shed 4 bases, with 13 bases lying between them. This CDR3 region has 15 residues. CDR1 and CDR2 from the germline V gene are MNHEY and SMNVEV (reference sequence). The CDR3 coding sequence is TGTGCCAGCAGTTTATCACCCGGACAGACTTACGAGCAGTACTTC. It translates to CASSLSPGQTYEQYF.

This clone was seen more than once but under ten times. The chain uses TRBV27 and TRBJ1-1; TRBD1 is a possible D gene (6 bases). V shed 5 bases and J shed 3 bases, with 19 bases lying between them. CDR1 is MNHEY and CDR2 is SMNVEV in the germline V gene (reference sequence). The CDR3 totals 16 residues. CDR3 coding DNA: TGTGCCAGCAGTCCCCGACAGGTTGGCGAGGACACTGAAGCTTTCTTT. Protein: CASSPRQVGEDTEAFF.

This clone showed up just once. The gene calls are TRBV7-3 and TRBJ2-7; TRBD2 agrees at 13 bases. This CDR3 contains 15 residues. Germline V gene sequence: CDR1 SGHTA, CDR2 FQGTGA. J was trimmed by 4 bases and V by 3 bases; bases with no gene match: 3. CDR3 bases: TGTGCCAGCAGCTTGGGACTAGCGGGGAATTACGAGCAGTACTTC. Protein product: CASSLGLAGNYEQYF.

In its sample, this clone was seen a few times. The chain joins TRBV30 to TRBJ2-1; a weak D match, TRBD2 (6 bases). The germline V gene encodes CDR1 GTSNPN and CDR2 SVGIG (reference sequence). The CDR3 is 13 amino acids. The ends were cut back, 4 bases at V and 8 bases at J, with 15 bases in the middle. CDR3 nucleotides: TGTGCCTGGACGCGCGGGGCCTGGGATGAGCAGTTCTTC. Translated: CAWTRGAWDEQFF.

DNA for the CDR3: TGTGCCAGTACTCGCGGTGGGGCTTGGCAAGAGACCCAGTACTTC. As protein: CASTRGGAWQETQYF. The gene calls are TRBV2 and TRBJ2-5; the D gene is possibly TRBD1 (5 bases). The CDR3 runs to 15 residues. Germline CDR1 and CDR2: SNHLY and FYNNEI. V shed 9 bases and J shed 2 bases, with 19 bases lying between them. The whole variable domain, filled in from reference TRBV2 and TRBJ2-5, reads EPEVTQTPSHQVTQMGQEVILRCVPISNHLYFYWYRQILGQKVEFLVSFYNNEISEKSEIFDDQFSVERPDGSNFTLKIRSTKLEDSAMYFCASTRGGAWQETQYFGPGTRLLVL.

The CDR3 loop is CASTTGTLYNEQFF. CDR3 in DNA: TGTGCCAGCACCACCGGGACACTTTACAATGAGCAGTTCTTC. V usage is TRBV6-4 and J usage is TRBJ2-1; D may be TRBD1 (6 bases). CDR1 is MRHNA and CDR2 is SNTAGT in the germline V gene. Trimming cost V 7 bases and J 4 bases, with 14 bases left between them. CDR3 length: 14 residues.

CDR3 DNA: TGTGCCAGCGGGGCCTCTCTGGACTATGGCTACACCTTC. It codes for CASGASLDYGYTF. V is TRBV6-5 and J is TRBJ1-2; weak D call: TRBD1 (5 bases). Between the trimmed V and J ends, which lost 8 bases and 3 bases, there was a span of 13 bases. This CDR3 comprises 13 residues. Germline lookup yields CDR1 MNHEY and CDR2 SVGAGI.

Only one count was recorded for this clone. The chain is built from TRBV5-6 and TRBJ2-1, with D uncertain. V lost 4 bases, J lost 5 bases, and 7 bases lay in between. The CDR3 has 12 amino acids. CDR1 is SGHDT and CDR2 is YYEEEE in the germline V gene. Here the CDR3 reads CASSRGDNEQFF. The CDR3 DNA reads TGTGCCAGCAGCCGAGGAGACAATGAGCAGTTCTTC. Drawing the rest from reference TRBV5-6 and TRBJ2-1, the complete variable domain is DAGVTQSPTHLIKTRGQQVTLRCSPKSGHDTVSWYQQALGQGPQFIFQYYEEEERQRGNFPDRFSGHQFPNYSSELNVNALLLGDSALYLCASSRGDNEQFFGPGTRLTVL.

There are a few counts of this clone. The CDR3: CASTYRGGNTEAFF. In nucleotides, the CDR3 is TGCGCCAGCACCTACAGGGGAGGGAACACTGAAGCTTTCTTT. The rearrangement joins TRBV5-1 to TRBJ1-1, with TRBD1 matching 7 bases. Germline-derived CDR1 and CDR2 are SGHRS and YFSETQ. This CDR3 has 14 amino acids. J gave up 1 base and V 6 bases, and 6 bases lay outside the gene matches.

The CDR3 sequence is CASSLMGLDLDTQYF. The CDR3 bases are TGTGCCAGCAGCTTAATGGGACTAGACTTAGATACGCAGTATTTT. The rearrangement uses TRBV7-3 and TRBJ2-3, with 8 bases matching TRBD2. Germline trimming cut 1 base from V and 5 bases from J; bases unmatched to any gene: 5. This CDR3 contains 15 residues. Per the germline V gene, CDR1 is SGHTA and CDR2 is FQGTGA.

This clone showed up just once. This CDR3 is CASSTSGQGAIGAFF. CDR3 DNA sequence: TGTGCCAGCAGTACCTCGGGACAGGGCGCGATCGGAGCTTTCTTT. The chain joins TRBV27 to TRBJ1-1, with 9 bases lining up with TRBD1. Germline V lookup: CDR1 MNHEY, CDR2 SMNVEV (reference sequence). The trim removed 5 bases at V and 10 bases at J, leaving 14 bases unmatched. The length of the CDR3 is 15 residues.

J is TRBJ2-1 and V is TRBV29-1; 8 nucleotides line up with TRBD2. The CDR3 runs 15 residues. The germline V gene has CDR1 SQVTM and CDR2 ANQGSEA. The trim removed 0 bases at V and 4 bases at J, leaving 5 bases unmatched. This CDR3 reads CSVEDPKRGYNEQFF. The DNA for the CDR3 is TGCAGCGTTGAAGACCCCAAGCGGGGGTACAATGAGCAGTTCTTC.

The rearrangement uses TRBV5-1 and TRBJ2-3, with TRBD2 identical over 9 bases. CDR3 size: 14 residues. Per germline, CDR1 SGHRS and CDR2 YFSETQ. V trimming: 6 bases; J trimming: 2 bases; junction bases outside the gene matches: 4. As DNA, the CDR3 is TGCGCCAGCAAAGAGCGGGGGGTCACAGATACGCAGTATTTT. Translation: CASKERGVTDTQYF. Looking up the rest from reference TRBV5-1 and TRBJ2-3 gives the full variable domain: KAGVTQTPRYLIKTRGQQVTLSCSPISGHRSVSWYQQTPGQGLQFLFEYFSETQRNKGNFPGRFSGRQFSNSRSEMNVSTLELGDSALYLCASKERGVTDTQYFGPGTRLTVL.

The rearrangement uses TRBV4-3 and TRBJ1-6, with D possibly TRBD1 on 6 matching bases. The CDR3 consists of 14 residues. Germline V gene data show CDR1 as LGHNA and CDR2 as YSLEER. The V gene lost 2 bases and the J gene lost 9 bases, with 11 bases spanning the gap. CDR3 in amino acids: CASSQQGQGSPLHF. In nucleotides, the CDR3 is TGCGCCAGCAGCCAACAGGGGCAAGGTTCACCCCTCCACTTT.

The genes are TRBV30 and TRBJ2-7; TRBD1 matches at 8 bases. Germline CDR1 and CDR2: GTSNPN and SVGIG (reference sequence). The J segment lost 5 bases and the V segment lost 0 bases, leaving 12 bases of the junction unmatched. This CDR3 region has 16 residues. The CDR3 protein is CAWSVQGQGRWDEQYF. CDR3 sequence (DNA): TGTGCCTGGAGTGTACAAGGACAGGGAAGGTGGGACGAGCAGTACTTC.

This sequence joins TRBV5-5 and TRBJ2-4; TRBD1 is a possible D gene (5 bases). The V gene's germline CDR1 is SGHKS and CDR2 YYEKEE (reference sequence). The CDR3 totals 16 residues. With 1 base removed from V and 8 bases from J, the gap between germline ends came to 19 bases. The CDR3: CASSLKDTLFRDIQYF. The DNA for the CDR3 is TGTGCCAGCAGCTTGAAGGACACCCTCTTTAGAGACATTCAGTACTTC.

The V call is TRBV6-5, the J call TRBJ1-4, with TRBD1 matching over 9 bases. Germline CDR1 reads MNHEY; CDR2 reads SVGAGI. The length of the CDR3 is 15 residues. The V segment lost 5 bases and the J segment 9 bases; nucleotides outside the gene matches: 10. CDR3 amino acids: CASSTPGTGSQKLFF. The DNA for the CDR3 is TGTGCCAGCAGTACACCCGGGACAGGGTCACAAAAACTGTTTTTT.

This clone appeared a single time. V is TRBV2 and J is TRBJ2-2, with D possibly matching TRBD1 (5 bases). CDR3 length: 14 residues. V was clipped by 4 bases and J by 2 bases, with 8 bases between them. Looked up from germline, CDR1 is SNHLY and CDR2 is FYNNEI. The CDR3 bases are TGTGCCAGCAGTGTCCAGGGAAACACCGGGGAGCTGTTTTTT. Translating it yields CASSVQGNTGELFF.

The CDR3 sequence is CASSPRGSRTEAFF. The CDR3 DNA reads as TGTGCCAGCTCACCGCGAGGCAGTCGGACTGAAGCTTTCTTT. The V gene is TRBV18, the J gene TRBJ1-1; D uncertain. Trimming took 3 bases from V and 5 from J, leaving 13 bases between them. The CDR3 covers 14 residues. CDR1 is KGHSH, CDR2 LQKENI, per germline.

This chain joins TRBV3-1 (or the pseudogene TRBV3-2) and TRBJ2-5; 8 positions agree with TRBD2. Germline-derived CDR1 and CDR2 are LGHDT and YNNKEL (reference sequence). Losses at the gene ends were 1 base for V and 7 bases for J; bases not matched to a gene: 20. CDR3 length: 19 amino acids. CDR3 protein: CASSQGDPASGPWRVTQYF. The CDR3 DNA follows: TGTGCCAGCAGCCAAGGGGATCCGGCTAGCGGGCCCTGGCGAGTGACCCAGTACTTC.

The chain carries TRBV5-4 and TRBJ2-2; 7 nucleotides match TRBD2. V was pared by 5 bases and J by 1 base, with 8 bases of the junction left unmatched. The CDR3 loop spans 16 amino acids. Germline-derived CDR1 and CDR2 are SGHNT and YYREEE (reference sequence). The chain's CDR3 is CASSRGSGVNTGELFF. The CDR3 coding sequence is TGTGCCAGCAGTAGGGGCAGCGGGGTGAACACCGGGGAGCTGTTTTTT.

V gene TRBV15 combines with J gene TRBJ1-1; tentative D call: TRBD1 (5 bases). The CDR3 is 16 residues long. V was trimmed by 0 bases and J by 0 bases, leaving 11 bases between them. Looked up from germline, CDR1 is LNHNV and CDR2 is YYDKDF (reference sequence). The CDR3 DNA reads TGTGCCACCAGCAGAGATCTTGGACACCTGAACACTGAAGCTTTCTTT. Protein: CATSRDLGHLNTEAFF. The whole variable domain, filled in from reference TRBV15 and TRBJ1-1, reads DAMVIQNPRYQVTQFGKPVTLSCSQTLNHNVMYWYQQKSSQAPKLLFHYYDKDFNNEADTPDNFQSRRPNTSFCFLDIRSPGLGDTAMYLCATSRDLGHLNTEAFFGQGTRLTVV.

V and J are TRBV5-1 and TRBJ1-1, with 7 bases identical to TRBD1. CDR3 length: 15 amino acids. The junction had 12 bases not matched to a gene; V was cut back by 0 bases and J by 10 bases. Per the germline V gene, CDR1 is SGHRS and CDR2 is YFSETQ. CDR3 loop: CASSLVGGLKGAAFF. The CDR3 region has the DNA TGCGCCAGCAGCTTGGTAGGGGGCCTCAAGGGGGCAGCTTTCTTT. The full variable domain, rest sourced from reference TRBV5-1 and TRBJ1-1, is KAGVTQTPRYLIKTRGQQVTLSCSPISGHRSVSWYQQTPGQGLQFLFEYFSETQRNKGNFPGRFSGRQFSNSRSEMNVSTLELGDSALYLCASSLVGGLKGAAFFGQGTRLTVV.